One sample yielded the 24 T cell receptor beta chains listed below, sequenced in a study of shared clonotypes between healthy human individuals. Sequencing used immunoSEQ multiplex PCR; TCRdb keeps in-frame clones, though not all of them. Of approximately 980,000 clones in the sample, approximately 80% were seen once. The sequencing sample was made of memory CD4+ T cells sorted from blood. Subset given: CD45RA-negative fraction. Receptors were obtained from a man between 18 and 35 years old in good health.

This chain uses TRBV21-1 with TRBJ1-5; the tabulated D call, TRBD1, remains unverified against the DNA. TRBV21-1 is a listed pseudogene. CDR3 length: 15 amino acids. For the CDR3, the DNA is TGTGCCAGCAGCACAGGACAGATCAGCAATCAGCCCCAGCATTTT. This encodes CASSTGQISNQPQHF.

Turning to this clone: The sample has other DNA sequences that encode this CDR3 too. The chain links TRBV19 to TRBJ2-3, with 7 bases aligning to TRBD1. Trimming took 3 bases from V and 1 from J; bases not matched to a gene: 1. Germline V gene lookup returns CDR1 LNHDA and CDR2 SQIVND (reference sequence). CDR3 length equals 14 residues. CDR3 region: CASSIGTGTDTQYF. CDR3 nucleotide sequence: TGTGCCAGTAGTATTGGGACAGGCACAGATACGCAGTATTTT.

V is TRBV2 and J is TRBJ1-5; 9 bases map to TRBD1. The ends lost 6 bases at V and 2 bases at J; junction bases unmatched: 8. The germline CDR1 and CDR2 sequences are SNHLY and FYNNEI. There are 16 residues in the CDR3. The chain's CDR3 is CASSGGQGKGNQPQHF. The CDR3 region has the DNA TGTGCCAGCAGCGGGGGACAGGGTAAGGGCAATCAGCCCCAGCATTTT.

The V call is TRBV29-1, the J call TRBJ2-3; D gene ambiguous. The ends were cut back, 4 bases at V and 3 bases at J, with 8 bases in the middle. Germline CDR1 and CDR2: SQVTM and ANQGSEA. This CDR3 is 12 amino acids long. CDR3 sequence: CSVAVGTDTQYF. The CDR3 region has the DNA TGCAGCGTTGCGGTTGGGACAGATACGCAGTATTTT.

CDR3 in DNA: TGTGCCAGCAGCGTCCAGGGGGTTAAGTCGGAGACCCAGTACTTC. Its translation: CASSVQGVKSETQYF. The rearrangement uses TRBV7-2 and TRBJ2-5; 7 nucleotides line up with TRBD1. Per the germline V gene, CDR1 is SGHTA and CDR2 is FQGNSA. Losses at the gene ends were 5 bases for V and 5 bases for J; bases not matched to a gene: 11. This CDR3 contains 15 residues.

The chain couples TRBV5-4 to TRBJ2-3; TRBD1 matches at 10 bases. Germline-derived CDR1 and CDR2 are SGHNT and YYREEE (reference sequence). The V segment lost 3 bases and the J segment 0 bases; nucleotides outside the gene matches: 4. The CDR3 is made up of 16 amino acids. Here the CDR3 reads CASSWGTGASTDTQYF. The CDR3, as DNA: TGTGCCAGCAGCTGGGGGACAGGGGCCAGCACAGATACGCAGTATTTT.

The chain combines TRBV11-2 with TRBJ1-6; D possibly corresponds to TRBD1 (5 bases). The V end was cut by 5 bases, the J end by 9 bases, with 20 bases between. This CDR3 contains 16 residues. Germline-derived CDR1 and CDR2 are SGHAT and FQNNGV. The CDR3 DNA reads as TGTGCCAGCAGCCCCACCACGGGGCTCGGGATTTCACCCCTCCACTTT. It specifies CASSPTTGLGISPLHF.

Points on this clone: One junction end disagrees with the germline gene, perhaps due to a read error. The chain has TRBV7-3 and TRBJ2-5; 7 nucleotides match TRBD1. The germline CDR1 and CDR2 sequences are SGHTA and FQGTGA. This CDR3 is 13 amino acids long. In DNA, the CDR3 is TGTGCCGGCAGCCGACAGGGCGGGGAGACCCAGTACTTC. Its translation is CAGSRQGGETQYF.

The chain is built from TRBV5-1 and TRBJ2-5; D is ambiguous. Trimming removed 0 bases from V and 5 bases from J, with 17 bases in between. This CDR3 comprises 16 residues. CDR1 is SGHRS and CDR2 is YFSETQ in the germline V gene. CDR3 DNA sequence: TGCGCCAGCAGCTTGGAAGGCCTCGCGTCCCGGGAGACCCAGTACTTC. This sequence encodes CASSLEGLASRETQYF.

The chain uses TRBV7-2 and TRBJ2-3; the match to TRBD2 covers 10 bases. Germline V gives CDR1 SGHTA, CDR2 FQGNSA. This CDR3 is 14 amino acids long. The V and J ends lost 5 bases and 9 bases, in that order; junction bases with no gene match: 8. CDR3 bases: TGTGCCAGCAGCCCTCAATTGACTAGCGGGACGCAGTATTTT. It specifies CASSPQLTSGTQYF.

The genes are TRBV13 and TRBJ2-5; 8 bases fit TRBD2. Germline loops: CDR1 PRHDT, CDR2 FYEKMQ (reference sequence). The CDR3 is made up of 13 amino acids. V lost 2 bases, J lost 7 bases, and 3 bases stayed unmatched. In DNA form, the CDR3 reads TGTGCCAGCAGCTTAAGGCTAGCGGGGACCCAGTACTTC. This gives the protein CASSLRLAGTQYF.

A remark on this clone: Other DNA variants within this sample encode the same CDR3. The V and J genes are TRBV9 and TRBJ2-3; D may be TRBD2 (6 bases). The germline CDR1 and CDR2 sequences are SGDLS and YYNGEE. The CDR3 sequence is 13 residues long. Trimming left V 0 bases short and J 4 bases short, with 6 bases between. The CDR3 spells CASSVAGADTQYF. The CDR3 DNA sequence: TGTGCCAGCAGCGTAGCGGGAGCAGATACGCAGTATTTT.

The chain couples TRBV4-3 to TRBJ1-1, with a weak D call TRBD1 (6 bases). V shed 6 bases and J shed 0 bases, with 14 bases lying between them. The CDR3 is made up of 15 amino acids. CDR1 is LGHNA, CDR2 YSLEER, per germline. The CDR3 sequence is CASRLGTGMNTEAFF. CDR3 sequence (DNA): TGCGCCAGCAGACTGGGAACAGGGATGAACACTGAAGCTTTCTTT.

The V and J genes are TRBV15 and TRBJ2-7, with 10 bases lining up with TRBD1. Germline V gene data show CDR1 as LNHNV and CDR2 as YYDKDF (reference sequence). CDR3 length: 15 residues. The trim removed 6 bases at V and 1 base at J, leaving 6 bases unmatched. For the CDR3, the DNA is TGTGCCACCAGGGGAAGGACAGGGGGTTCCTACGAGCAGTACTTC. It specifies CATRGRTGGSYEQYF.

This chain uses TRBV5-1 with TRBJ2-3; D gene uncertain. The CDR3 is 18 residues long. The germline CDR1 and CDR2 sequences are SGHRS and YFSETQ. Trimming shortened V by 0 bases and J by 0 bases, and 17 bases separated the two germline ends. The CDR3 DNA reads as TGCGCCAGCAGCTTGGAGACCCTCCGTATCACTAGCACAGATACGCAGTATTTT. This encodes CASSLETLRITSTDTQYF.

Comment on this clone: A much larger clone is a single base away; this may be a read error. Other DNA sequences in this sample translate to the same CDR3. This chain links TRBV6-5 with TRBJ1-2, with 9 bases identical to TRBD1. In germline, CDR1 is MNHEY, CDR2 SVGAGI. The V and J ends lost 5 bases and 4 bases, in that order; junction bases with no gene match: 2. The CDR3 extends over 13 amino acids. This CDR3 reads CASSPDRGYGYTF. The CDR3 nucleotides read TGTGCCAGCAGTCCGGACAGGGGCTATGGCTACACCTTC.

The rearrangement joins TRBV15 to TRBJ1-5, with D possibly TRBD1 on 5 matching bases. Germline-derived CDR1 and CDR2 are LNHNV and YYDKDF (reference sequence). CDR3 length: 18 residues. V was clipped by 1 base and J by 1 base, with 17 bases between them. CDR3 DNA sequence: TGTGCCACCAGCAGAGTATGGCAGGGTAGAACGAGCAATCAGCCCCAGCATTTT. Its protein product is CATSRVWQGRTSNQPQHF.

Only one count was recorded for this clone. The chain carries TRBV19 and TRBJ1-1; D is unclear. Germline CDR1 reads LNHDA; CDR2 reads SQIVND (reference sequence). Trimming removed 3 bases at V and 5 bases at J, with 7 bases between. The CDR3 spans 12 residues. CDR3 protein: CASSMRWTEAFF. CDR3 nucleotide sequence: TGTGCCAGTAGTATGAGGTGGACTGAAGCTTTCTTT.

The chain employs TRBV4-1 and TRBJ1-1; D remains unclear. CDR1 MGHRA and CDR2 YSYEKL come from the germline V gene. V was clipped by 0 bases and J by 11 bases, with 16 bases between them. This CDR3 contains 14 residues. DNA for the CDR3: TGCGCCAGCAGCCAAGATGCCTCGCCTCGTAGGGCTTTCTTT. Translated, it gives CASSQDASPRRAFF.

The J gene is TRBJ2-7, the V gene TRBV7-8; 8 nucleotides align to TRBD2. The V gene end was trimmed by 1 base and the J gene end by 1 base; junction bases not matched to a gene: 3. Germline lookup yields CDR1 SGHVS and CDR2 FQNEAQ. This CDR3 region has 15 residues. The CDR3 loop reads CASSLERGTSYEQYF. CDR3 nucleotides: TGTGCCAGCAGCTTAGAGCGGGGGACTTCCTACGAGCAGTACTTC.

This sequence joins TRBV27 and TRBJ1-6, with 8 bases fitting TRBD1. The CDR3 is made up of 16 amino acids. Trimming at V came to 0 bases and at J to 7 bases, leaving 5 bases not matched to a gene. The germline CDR1 and CDR2 sequences are MNHEY and SMNVEV (reference sequence). CDR3 nucleotides: TGTGCCAGCAGTTTATCGCAGGGGGCTCGGAATTCACCCCTCCACTTT. It yields the protein CASSLSQGARNSPLHF.

V usage is TRBV5-4 and J usage is TRBJ1-6; perhaps TRBD1 as D (5 bases). V lost 0 bases, J lost 6 bases, and 22 bases lay in between. CDR1 SGHNT and CDR2 YYREEE come from the germline V gene (reference sequence). CDR3 length equals 19 residues. This CDR3 is CASSLDGTWAGTTNSPLHF. The CDR3 bases are TGTGCCAGCAGCTTGGATGGCACTTGGGCAGGGACCACTAATTCACCCCTCCACTTT.

This chain connects TRBV11-2 to TRBJ2-7; either TRBD1 or TRBD2 may supply D (6 bases each). CDR3 length: 12 amino acids. V was trimmed by 4 bases and J by 7 bases, leaving 11 bases between them. In germline, CDR1 is SGHAT, CDR2 FQNNGV. CDR3 residues: CASSSGAREQYF. CDR3 DNA: TGTGCCAGCAGCTCGGGGGCGCGTGAGCAGTACTTC.

The chain combines TRBV5-1 with TRBJ2-2; a possible D gene is TRBD1 (5 bases). V gave up 4 bases and J gave up 1 base, with 11 bases separating them. This CDR3 contains 15 residues. Germline CDR1 is SGHRS and CDR2 is YFSETQ. The CDR3 sequence: CASSPGAENTGELFF. The CDR3 DNA is TGCGCCAGCAGCCCTGGGGCAGAGAACACCGGGGAGCTGTTTTTT.